This T cell receptor beta chain was obtained from a study of breast tumors, draining lymph nodes, adjacent tissues. Study-wide points: The data were judged consistent with most tumor T cells coming from lymph node and expanding in tumor. The lymph node origin of tumor T cells was framed as consistent with a hypothesis, not demonstrated. Tumor repertoires ranked between lymph nodes and nontumor tissue in diversity, with V and J gene preferences. Compared with basal-like, luminal-like tumors shared significantly more repertoire with nontumor tissue.

The trim removed 1 base at V and 7 bases at J, leaving 5 bases unmatched. CDR1 and CDR2 from the germline V gene are MGHRA and YSYEKL. CDR3 length equals 17 residues. This clonotype was observed many times. Its antigen remains unknown. Samples came from axillary lymph nodes draining the breast cancer. Each CDR3 protein gets one entry after TCRdb re-called the multiplex PCR reads with MiXCR. This sample carries some 150,000 distinct CDR3 sequences, around 24% of them seen once, and the ten largest clones take around 2.7%. The chain couples TRBV4-1 to TRBJ1-6; 12 bases agree with TRBD1. The clonotype was recovered from a female donor with breast cancer. Some clones in this sample may be carry-over from other donors' samples. Sequencing was done on a sample of axillary lymph node tissue. CDR3 in DNA: TGCGCCAGCAGCCAAGCCTTGGGGACAGGGGGCAATTCACCCCTCCACTTT. Amino acids: CASSQALGTGGNSPLHF.